This TCR beta chain was observed in a study of Graves' ophthalmopathy and Graves' hyperthyroidism. This CDR3 spans 13 amino acids. CDR1 and CDR2 (germline): MNHEY, SVGEGT. The V and J ends lost 7 bases and 4 bases respectively, with 11 bases between them. TCR beta CDR3 amplification used RNA transcripts. After a first-round RT-PCR with HTBI primers, a second-round multiplex PCR was run. TCRdb re-analysed the multiplex PCR reads in MiXCR, keeping a single row per CDR3 protein. Of hundreds of thousands of distinct CDR3 sequences listed, approximately 15% are singletons. The receptor comes from a woman aged 25 to 39 with Graves' ophthalmopathy. The sequenced sample was blood. V gene TRBV6-2 or TRBV6-3 combines with J gene TRBJ1-5; D unresolved. The CDR3 is CASTPDLNQPQHF. DNA for the CDR3: TGTGCCAGCACCCCGGACCTTAATCAGCCCCAGCATTTT.